This TCR beta chain came from a study of shared clonotypes between healthy human individuals. Produced via immunoSEQ multiplex PCR; TCRdb's table is partial and in-frame only. The sample shows some 1.4 million clones, more than 95% of them seen only once. J was trimmed by 5 bases and V by 0 bases; bases with no gene match: 2. This CDR3 has 15 residues. CDR1 is SEHNR, CDR2 FQNEAQ, per germline (reference sequence). The sequence was collected from a man aged 25 to 45 in good health. This chain joins TRBV7-9 and TRBJ2-5; TRBD2 aligns across 11 bases. The specimen sequenced was naive CD4+ T cells sorted from blood. Described subset: CD45RA+ positively selected. The CDR3 is CASSLALAGGETQYF. DNA of the CDR3: TGTGCCAGCAGCTTAGCGCTAGCGGGAGGCGAGACCCAGTACTTC.